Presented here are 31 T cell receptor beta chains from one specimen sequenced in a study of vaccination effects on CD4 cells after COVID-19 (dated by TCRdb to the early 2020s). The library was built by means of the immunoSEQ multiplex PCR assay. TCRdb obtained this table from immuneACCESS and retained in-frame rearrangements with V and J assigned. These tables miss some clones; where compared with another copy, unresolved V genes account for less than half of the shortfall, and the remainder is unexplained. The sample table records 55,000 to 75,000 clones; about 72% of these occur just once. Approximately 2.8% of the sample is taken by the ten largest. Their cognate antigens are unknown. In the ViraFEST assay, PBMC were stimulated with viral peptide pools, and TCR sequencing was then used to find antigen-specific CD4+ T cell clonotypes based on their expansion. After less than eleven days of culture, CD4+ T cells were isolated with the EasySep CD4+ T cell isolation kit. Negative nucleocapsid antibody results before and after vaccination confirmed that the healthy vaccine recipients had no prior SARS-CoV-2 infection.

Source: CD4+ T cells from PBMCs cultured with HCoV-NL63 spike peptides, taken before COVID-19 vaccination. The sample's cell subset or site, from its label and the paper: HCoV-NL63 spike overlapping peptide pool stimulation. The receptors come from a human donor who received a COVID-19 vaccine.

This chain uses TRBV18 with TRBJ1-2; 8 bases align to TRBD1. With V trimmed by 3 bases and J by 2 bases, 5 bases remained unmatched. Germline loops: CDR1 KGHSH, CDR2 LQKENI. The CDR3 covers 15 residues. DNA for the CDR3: TGTGCCAGCTCACCTATCGGACAGGGAAACTATGGCTACACCTTC. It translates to CASSPIGQGNYGYTF.

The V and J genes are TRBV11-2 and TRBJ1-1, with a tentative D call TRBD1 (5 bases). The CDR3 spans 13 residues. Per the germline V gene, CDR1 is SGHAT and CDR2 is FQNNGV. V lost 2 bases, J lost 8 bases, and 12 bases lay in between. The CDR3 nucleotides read TGTGCCAGCAGCTTAAAAAGGGGAACCGAAGCTTTCTTT. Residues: CASSLKRGTEAFF.

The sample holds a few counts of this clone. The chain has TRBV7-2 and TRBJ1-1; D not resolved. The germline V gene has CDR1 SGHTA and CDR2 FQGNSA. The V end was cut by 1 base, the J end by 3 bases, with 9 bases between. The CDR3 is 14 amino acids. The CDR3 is CASSLEAVYTEAFF. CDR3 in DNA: TGTGCCAGCAGCTTAGAAGCGGTTTACACTGAAGCTTTCTTT. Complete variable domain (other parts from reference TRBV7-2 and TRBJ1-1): GAGVSQSPSNKVTEKGKDVELRCDPISGHTALYWYRQSLGQGLEFLIYFQGNSAPDKSGLPSDRFSAERTGGSVSTLTIQRTQQEDSAVYLCASSLEAVYTEAFFGQGTRLTVV.

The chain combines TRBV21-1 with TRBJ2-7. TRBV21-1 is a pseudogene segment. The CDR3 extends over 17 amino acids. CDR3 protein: CASSKVEGRWVSYEQYV. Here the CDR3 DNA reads TGTGCCAGCAGCAAGGTCGAAGGGCGGTGGGTCTCCTACGAGCAGTACGTC.

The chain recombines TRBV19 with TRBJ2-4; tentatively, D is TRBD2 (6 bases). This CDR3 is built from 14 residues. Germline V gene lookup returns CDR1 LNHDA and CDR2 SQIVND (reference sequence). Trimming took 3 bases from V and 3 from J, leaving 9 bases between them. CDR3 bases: TGTGCCAGTAGTATTTGGGGAGGCAAAAACATTCAGTACTTC. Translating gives CASSIWGGKNIQYF. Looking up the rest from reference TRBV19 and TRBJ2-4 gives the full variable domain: DGGITQSPKYLFRKEGQNVTLSCEQNLNHDAMYWYRQDPGQGLRLIYYSQIVNDFQKGDIAEGYSVSREKKESFPLTVTSAQKNPTAFYLCASSIWGGKNIQYFGAGTRLSVL.

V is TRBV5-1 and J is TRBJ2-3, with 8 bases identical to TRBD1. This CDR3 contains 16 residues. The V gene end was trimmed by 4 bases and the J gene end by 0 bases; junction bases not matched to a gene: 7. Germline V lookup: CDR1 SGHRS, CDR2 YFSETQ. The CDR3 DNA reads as TGCGCCAGCAGCCCCGGACAGGGTACTAGCACAGATACGCAGTATTTT. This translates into CASSPGQGTSTDTQYF.

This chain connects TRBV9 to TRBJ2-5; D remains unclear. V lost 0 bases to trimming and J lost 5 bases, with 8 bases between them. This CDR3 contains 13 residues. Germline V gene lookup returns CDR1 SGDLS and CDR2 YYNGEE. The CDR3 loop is CASSVGVWETQYF. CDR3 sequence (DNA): TGTGCCAGCAGCGTAGGGGTGTGGGAGACCCAGTACTTC.

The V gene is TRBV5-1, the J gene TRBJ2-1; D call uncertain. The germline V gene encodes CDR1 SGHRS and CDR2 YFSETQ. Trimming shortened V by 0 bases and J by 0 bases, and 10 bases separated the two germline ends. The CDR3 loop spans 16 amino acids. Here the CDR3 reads CASSLVPGSSYNEQFF. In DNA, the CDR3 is TGCGCCAGCAGCTTGGTTCCGGGTAGCTCCTACAATGAGCAGTTCTTC.

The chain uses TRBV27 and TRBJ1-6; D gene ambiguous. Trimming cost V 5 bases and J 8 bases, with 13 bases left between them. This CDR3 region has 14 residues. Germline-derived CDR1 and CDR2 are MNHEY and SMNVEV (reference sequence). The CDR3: CASSRTELYSPLHF. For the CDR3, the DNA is TGTGCCAGCAGTCGCACAGAACTTTATTCACCCCTCCACTTT.

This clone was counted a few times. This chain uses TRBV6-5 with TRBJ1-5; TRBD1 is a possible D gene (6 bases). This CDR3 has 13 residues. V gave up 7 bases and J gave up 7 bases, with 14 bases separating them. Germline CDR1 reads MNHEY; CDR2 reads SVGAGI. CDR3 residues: CASKGQGQQPQHF. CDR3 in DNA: TGTGCCAGCAAGGGGCAGGGGCAACAGCCCCAGCATTTT.

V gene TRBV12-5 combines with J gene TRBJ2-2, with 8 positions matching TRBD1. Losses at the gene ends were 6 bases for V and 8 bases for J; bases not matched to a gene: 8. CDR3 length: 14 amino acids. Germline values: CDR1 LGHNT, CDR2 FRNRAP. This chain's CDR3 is CASGPFQGAGELFF. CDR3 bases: TGTGCTAGTGGCCCCTTCCAGGGGGCAGGGGAGCTGTTTTTT.

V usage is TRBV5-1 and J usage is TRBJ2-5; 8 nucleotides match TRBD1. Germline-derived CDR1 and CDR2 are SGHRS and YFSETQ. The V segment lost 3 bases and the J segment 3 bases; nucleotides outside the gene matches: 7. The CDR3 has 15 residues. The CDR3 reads CASSYLDRDEETQYF. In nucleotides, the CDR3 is TGCGCCAGCAGCTACCTGGACAGGGACGAAGAGACCCAGTACTTC.

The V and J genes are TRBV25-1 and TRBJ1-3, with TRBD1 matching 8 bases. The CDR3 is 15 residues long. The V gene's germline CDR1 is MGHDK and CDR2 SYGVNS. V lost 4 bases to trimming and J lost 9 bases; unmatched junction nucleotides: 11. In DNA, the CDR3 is TGTGCCAGCAGTGGAGACAGGGGCTTTAGGGGCACCATATATTTT. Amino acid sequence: CASSGDRGFRGTIYF.

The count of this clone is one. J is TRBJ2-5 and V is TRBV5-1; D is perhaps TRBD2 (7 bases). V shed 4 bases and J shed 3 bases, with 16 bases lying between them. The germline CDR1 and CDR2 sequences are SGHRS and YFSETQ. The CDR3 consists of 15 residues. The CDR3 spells CASSERTAGKETQYF. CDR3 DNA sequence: TGCGCCAGCAGCGAACGGACAGCGGGAAAAGAGACCCAGTACTTC.

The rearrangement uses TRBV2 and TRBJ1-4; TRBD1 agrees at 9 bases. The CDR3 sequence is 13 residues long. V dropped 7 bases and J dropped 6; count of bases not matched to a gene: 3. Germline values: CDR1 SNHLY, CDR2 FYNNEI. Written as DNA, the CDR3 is TGTGCCAGCACCCGGGACAGGGATGAAAAACTGTTTTTT. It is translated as CASTRDRDEKLFF.

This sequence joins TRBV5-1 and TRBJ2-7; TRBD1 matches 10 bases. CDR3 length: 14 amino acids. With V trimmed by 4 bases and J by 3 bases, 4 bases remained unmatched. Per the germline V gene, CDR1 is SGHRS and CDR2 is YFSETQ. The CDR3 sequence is CASSPGDRGYEQYV. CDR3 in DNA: TGCGCCAGCAGCCCGGGGGACAGGGGCTACGAGCAGTACGTC.

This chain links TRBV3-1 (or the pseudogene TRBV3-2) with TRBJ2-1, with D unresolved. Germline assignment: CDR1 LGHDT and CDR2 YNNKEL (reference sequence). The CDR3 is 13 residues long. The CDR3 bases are TGTGCGTCGAAGGCCAGGTCCTACAATGAGCAGTTCTTC. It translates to CASKARSYNEQFF.

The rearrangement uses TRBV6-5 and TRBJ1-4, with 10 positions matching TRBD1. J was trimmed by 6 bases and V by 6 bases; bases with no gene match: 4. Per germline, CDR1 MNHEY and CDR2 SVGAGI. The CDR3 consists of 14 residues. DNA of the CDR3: TGTGCCAGCAGACGGGACAGGGGTTATGAAAAACTGTTTTTT. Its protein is CASRRDRGYEKLFF.

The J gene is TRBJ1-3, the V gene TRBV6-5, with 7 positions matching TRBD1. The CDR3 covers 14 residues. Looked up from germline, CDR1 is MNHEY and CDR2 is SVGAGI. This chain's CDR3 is CASRGLNSGNTIYF. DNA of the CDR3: TGTGCTTCGAGGGGGCTCAACTCTGGAAACACCATATATTTT.

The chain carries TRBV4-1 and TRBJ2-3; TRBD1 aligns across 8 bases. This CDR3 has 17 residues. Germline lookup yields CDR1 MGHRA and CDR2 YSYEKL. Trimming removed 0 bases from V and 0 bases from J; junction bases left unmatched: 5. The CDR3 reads CASSQEGRGLSTDTQYF. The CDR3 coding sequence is TGCGCCAGCAGCCAAGAGGGCAGGGGGCTTAGCACAGATACGCAGTATTTT.

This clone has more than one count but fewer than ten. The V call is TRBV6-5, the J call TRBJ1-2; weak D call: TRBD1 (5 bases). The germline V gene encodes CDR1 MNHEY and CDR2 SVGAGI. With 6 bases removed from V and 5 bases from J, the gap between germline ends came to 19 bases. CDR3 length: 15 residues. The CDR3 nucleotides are TGTGCCAGCAGAGAGTATCCTAGGGGAATTTATGGCTACACCTTC. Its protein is CASREYPRGIYGYTF.

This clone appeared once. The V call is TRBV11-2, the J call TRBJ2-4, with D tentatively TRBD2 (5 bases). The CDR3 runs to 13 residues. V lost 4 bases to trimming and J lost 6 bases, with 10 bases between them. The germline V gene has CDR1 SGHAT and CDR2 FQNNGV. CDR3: CASSSPGSNIQYF. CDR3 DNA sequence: TGTGCCAGCAGCTCGCCGGGATCAAACATTCAGTACTTC.

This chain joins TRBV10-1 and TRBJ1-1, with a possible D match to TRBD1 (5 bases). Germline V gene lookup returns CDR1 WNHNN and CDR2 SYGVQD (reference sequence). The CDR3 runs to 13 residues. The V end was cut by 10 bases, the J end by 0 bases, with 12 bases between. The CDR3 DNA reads TGCGCCACCCAAGGGGCCCTGAACACTGAAGCTTTCTTT. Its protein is CATQGALNTEAFF.

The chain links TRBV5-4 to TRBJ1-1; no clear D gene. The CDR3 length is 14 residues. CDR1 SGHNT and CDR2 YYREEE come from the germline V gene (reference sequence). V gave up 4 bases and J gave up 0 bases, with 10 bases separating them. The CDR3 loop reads CASSLARMNTEAFF. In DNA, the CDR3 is TGTGCCAGCAGCCTGGCCAGAATGAACACTGAAGCTTTCTTT.

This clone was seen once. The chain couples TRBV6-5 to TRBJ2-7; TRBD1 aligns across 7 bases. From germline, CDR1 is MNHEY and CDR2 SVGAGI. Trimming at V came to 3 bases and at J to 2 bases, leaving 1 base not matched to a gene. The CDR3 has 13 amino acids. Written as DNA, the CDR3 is TGTGCCAGCAGTTATCAGGGGGCCTACGAGCAGTACGTC. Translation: CASSYQGAYEQYV.

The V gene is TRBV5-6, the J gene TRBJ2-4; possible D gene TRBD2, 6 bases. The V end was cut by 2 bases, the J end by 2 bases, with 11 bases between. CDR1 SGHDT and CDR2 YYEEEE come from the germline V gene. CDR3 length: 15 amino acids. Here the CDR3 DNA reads TGTGCCAGCAGCTTAACGGGGGTGACCAAAAACATTCAGTACTTC. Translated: CASSLTGVTKNIQYF.

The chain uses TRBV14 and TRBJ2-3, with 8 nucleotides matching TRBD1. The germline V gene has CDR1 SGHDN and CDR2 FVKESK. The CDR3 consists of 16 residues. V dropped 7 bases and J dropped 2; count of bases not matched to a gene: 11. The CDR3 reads CASTSTGGSATDTQYF. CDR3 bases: TGTGCCAGCACCTCAACAGGGGGTTCTGCCACAGATACGCAGTATTTT. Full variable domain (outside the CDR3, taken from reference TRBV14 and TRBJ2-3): EAGVTQFPSHSVIEKGQTVTLRCDPISGHDNLYWYRRVMGKEIKFLLHFVKESKQDESGMPNNRFLAERTGGTYSTLKVQPAELEDSGVYFCASTSTGGSATDTQYFGPGTRLTVL.

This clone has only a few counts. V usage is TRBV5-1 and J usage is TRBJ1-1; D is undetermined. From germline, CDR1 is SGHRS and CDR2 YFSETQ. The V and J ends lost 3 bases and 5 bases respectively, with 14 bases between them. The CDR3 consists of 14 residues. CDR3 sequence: CASSYEDFGTEAFF. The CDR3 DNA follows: TGCGCCAGCAGCTATGAAGATTTCGGGACTGAAGCTTTCTTT.

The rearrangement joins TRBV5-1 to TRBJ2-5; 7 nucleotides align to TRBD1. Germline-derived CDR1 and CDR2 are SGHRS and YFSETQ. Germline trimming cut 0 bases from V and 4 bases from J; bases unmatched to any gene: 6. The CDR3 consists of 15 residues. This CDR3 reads CASSLVVPGGETQYF. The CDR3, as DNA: TGCGCCAGCAGCTTGGTTGTGCCAGGGGGAGAGACCCAGTACTTC.

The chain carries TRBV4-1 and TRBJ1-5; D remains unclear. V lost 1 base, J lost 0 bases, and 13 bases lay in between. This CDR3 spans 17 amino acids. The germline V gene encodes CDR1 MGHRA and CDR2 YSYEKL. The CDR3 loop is CASSQGIKTDSNQPQHF. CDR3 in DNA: TGCGCCAGCAGCCAAGGAATCAAGACGGATAGCAATCAGCCCCAGCATTTT.

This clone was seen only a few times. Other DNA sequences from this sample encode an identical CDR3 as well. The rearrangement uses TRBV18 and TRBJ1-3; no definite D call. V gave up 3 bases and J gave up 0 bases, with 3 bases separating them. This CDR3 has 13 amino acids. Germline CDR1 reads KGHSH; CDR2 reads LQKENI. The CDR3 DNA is TGTGCCAGCTCACCCGGCTCTGGAAACACCATATATTTT. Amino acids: CASSPGSGNTIYF. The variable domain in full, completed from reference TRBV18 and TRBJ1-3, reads NAGVMQNPRHLVRRRGQEARLRCSPMKGHSHVYWYRQLPEEGLKFMVYLQKENIIDESGMPKERFSAEFPKEGPSILRIQQVVRGDSAAYFCASSPGSGNTIYFGEGSWLTVV.